These T cell receptor beta chains were read from a single sample in a study of response to subunit inactivated influenza vaccine. TCRdb re-analysed the RT-PCR reads in MiXCR, keeping a single row per CDR3 protein. The sample yields about 650,000 distinct CDR3 sequences, 15% to 19% seen once. The material was PBMCs from blood, obtained 12 days after vaccination. These receptors were collected from a man aged 45-65 years who received an inactivated influenza vaccine. Each CDR3 is given with its conserved first and last residue. D genes are given only for firm matches. Size values are once, few and many counts, or a class for expanded clones, and some rows have none.

V	J	D	size	CDR3	DNA
TRBV11-2	TRBJ2-1	-	few	CASSLGDLAGRSEQFF	TGTGCCAGCAGCTTAGGGGACTTAGCTGGGCGCAGTGAGCAGTTCTTC
TRBV10-3	TRBJ2-7	-	few	CAISERSLDEQYF	TGTGCCATCAGTGAGAGGTCCTTGGACGAGCAGTACTTC
TRBV6-5	TRBJ2-2	-	few	CASSYLHNTGELFF	TGTGCCAGCAGTTACCTGCATAACACCGGGGAGCTGTTTTTT
TRBV6-1	TRBJ2-3	TRBD2	-	CASRPLAGRASYTDTQYF	TGTGCCAGCAGGCCCCTAGCGGGCCGGGCCTCTTACACAGATACGCAGTATTTT
TRBV29-1	TRBJ2-1	TRBD2	many	CSFRLAPLLEQFF	TGCAGCTTCCGACTAGCACCCCTTCTTGAGCAGTTCTTC
TRBV11-1	TRBJ1-1	-	few	CASSLSAPNTEAFF	TGTGCCAGCAGCTTATCGGCCCCCAACACTGAAGCTTTCTTT
TRBV7-6	TRBJ1-1	TRBD1	-	CASSMTGRDTEAFF	TGTGCCAGCAGCATGACAGGGAGAGACACTGAAGCTTTCTTT
TRBV12-3/TRBV12-4	TRBJ2-1	-	few	CASSTTGAYNEQFF	TGTGCCAGCAGTACCACGGGGGCTTACAATGAGCAGTTCTTC
TRBV18	TRBJ2-5	TRBD1	-	CASSTRQGVETQYF	TGTGCCAGCTCGACACGACAGGGAGTCGAGACCCAGTACTTC
TRBV7-9	TRBJ1-1	TRBD1	few	CASSFSRDRNTEAFF	TGTGCCAGCAGCTTCTCCAGGGACAGGAACACTGAAGCTTTCTTT